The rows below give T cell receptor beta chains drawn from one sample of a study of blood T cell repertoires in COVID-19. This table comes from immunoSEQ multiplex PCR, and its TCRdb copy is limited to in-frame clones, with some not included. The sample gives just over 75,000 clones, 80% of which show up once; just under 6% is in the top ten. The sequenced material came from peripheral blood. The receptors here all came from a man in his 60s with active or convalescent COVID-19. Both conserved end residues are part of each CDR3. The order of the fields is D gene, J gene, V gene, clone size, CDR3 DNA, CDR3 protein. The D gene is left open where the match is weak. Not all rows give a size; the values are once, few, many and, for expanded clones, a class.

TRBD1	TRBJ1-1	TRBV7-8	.	TGTGCCAGCAGCGGCAGGACAGGGCGAGCTTTCTTT	CASSGRTGRAFF
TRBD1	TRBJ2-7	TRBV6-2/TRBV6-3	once	TGTGCCAGCAGTTTCCCGGACAGGGCTTCCTACGAGCAGTACTTC	CASSFPDRASYEQYF
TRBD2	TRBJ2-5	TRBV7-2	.	TGTGCCAGCAGTTTAGCGGGGGGGCTTTTAGAGGAGACCCAGTACTTC	CASSLAGGLLEETQYF
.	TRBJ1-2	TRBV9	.	TGTGCCAGCAGCGAAATGATAGAGGGGGGGATCGATGGCTACACCTTC	CASSEMIEGGIDGYTF
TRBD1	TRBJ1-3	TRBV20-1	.	TGCAGTGCGACAGGGAAGAACACCATATATTTT	CSATGKNTIYF
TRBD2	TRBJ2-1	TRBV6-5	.	TGTGCCAGCAAACGAGGGACTAGCGGGGAAAGTGAGCAGTTCTTC	CASKRGTSGESEQFF
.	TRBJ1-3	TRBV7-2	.	TGTGCCAGCAGCGCCCCGGGCTCTGGAAACACCATATATTTT	CASSAPGSGNTIYF
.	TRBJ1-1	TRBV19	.	TGTGCCAGTAGTGACAACATCCCGAACACTGAAGCTTTCTTT	CASSDNIPNTEAFF
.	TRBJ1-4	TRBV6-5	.	TGTGCCAGCGGATACGACAGGAAGGGTGAAAAACTGTTTTTT	CASGYDRKGEKLFF
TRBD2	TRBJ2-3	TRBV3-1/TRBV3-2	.	TGTGCCAGCAGCCAAGGTAGCGGGGGGGCGACAGATACGCAGTATTTT	CASSQGSGGATDTQYF
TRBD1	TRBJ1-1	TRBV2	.	TGTGCCAGCAGACAGGGGGCCATGAACACTGAAGCTTTCTTT	CASRQGAMNTEAFF
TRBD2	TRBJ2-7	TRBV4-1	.	TGCGCCAGCAGCCAAGAAGGGCTAGCGGGGGGTCCCAGGGAGCAGTACTTC	CASSQEGLAGGPREQYF
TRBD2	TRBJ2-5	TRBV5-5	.	TGTGCCAGCAGCTGGGCGGGGGGGCCCTATGAGACCCAGTACTTC	CASSWAGGPYETQYF
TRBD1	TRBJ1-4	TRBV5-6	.	TGTGCCAGCAGCGGAAAGGGACAGCCCAATGAAAAACTGTTTTTT	CASSGKGQPNEKLFF
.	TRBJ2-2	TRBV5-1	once	TGCGCCAGCAGCTTGCCGGAGAAGAACACCGGGGAGCTGTTTTTT	CASSLPEKNTGELFF
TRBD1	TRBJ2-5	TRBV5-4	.	TGTGCCAGCAGCTTGTGGGCAGGGGGCTTCCAAGAGACCCAGTACTTC	CASSLWAGGFQETQYF
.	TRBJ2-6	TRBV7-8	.	TGTGCCAGCAGCCAATCCCGACAACTTTCCTCTGGGGCCAACGTCCTGACTTTC	CASSQSRQLSSGANVLTF
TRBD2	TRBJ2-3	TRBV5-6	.	TGTGCCAGCAGCTTGTGGGGCGGGAGTCAAGCCCGCACAGATACGCAGTATTTT	CASSLWGGSQARTDTQYF
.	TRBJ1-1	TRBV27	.	TGTGCCAGCAGTAGTCAGCGCCTTATTACCACTGAAGCTTTCTTT	CASSSQRLITTEAFF
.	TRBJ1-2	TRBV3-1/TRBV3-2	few	TGTGCCAGCAGCCAAGATTTCCCAGCCGCAGGGTATGGCTACACCTTC	CASSQDFPAAGYGYTF
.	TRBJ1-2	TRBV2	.	TGTGCCACCCGGGAGGGCGCTTCCTATGGCTACACCTTC	CATREGASYGYTF
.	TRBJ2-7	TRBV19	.	TGTGCCAGTAGAGGGGACACCACCTACGAGCAGTACTTC	CASRGDTTYEQYF
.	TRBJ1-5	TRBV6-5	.	TGTGCCAGCAGTTACTCAGGCGAGAGGAACCAGCCCCAGCATTTT	CASSYSGERNQPQHF
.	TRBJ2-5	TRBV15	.	TGTGCCACCAGCGCCGGGGACACCCCCCAAGAGACCCAGTACTTC	CATSAGDTPQETQYF
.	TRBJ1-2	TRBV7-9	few	TGTGCCAGCAGCCCGGGACTGGGCGGCTACACCTTC	CASSPGLGGYTF
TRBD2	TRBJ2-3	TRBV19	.	TGTGCCAGTAGCTCTTCCGGGGGGATCGCAGATACGCAGTATTTT	CASSSSGGIADTQYF
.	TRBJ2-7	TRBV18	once	TGTGCCAGCGCCTCGACAGTGGGGGCAAGCGAGCAGTACTTC	CASASTVGASEQYF
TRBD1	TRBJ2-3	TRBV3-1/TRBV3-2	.	TGTGCCAGCAGCCAAGCTCTGCGACAGGGGGGGGATACGCAGTATTTT	CASSQALRQGGDTQYF
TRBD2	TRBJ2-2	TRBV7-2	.	TGTGCCAGCAGCTTAGCGCTAGCGGGGAACACCGGGGAGCTGTTTTTT	CASSLALAGNTGELFF
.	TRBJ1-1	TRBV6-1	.	TGTGCCAGCAGTGAAAACAGCCAGAACACTGAAGCTTTCTTT	CASSENSQNTEAFF
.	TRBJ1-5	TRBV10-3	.	TGTGCCATCAGTGAGTCGGGCGGGGGGAACTATCAGCCCCAGCATTTT	CAISESGGGNYQPQHF
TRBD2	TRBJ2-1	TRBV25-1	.	TGTGCCAGCAGTCCCCCGGGGGGGGTCCCCTACAATGAGCAGTTCTTC	CASSPPGGVPYNEQFF
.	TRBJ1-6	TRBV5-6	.	TGTGCCAGCAGCGACAGGCAGAATTCACCCCTCCACTTT	CASSDRQNSPLHF
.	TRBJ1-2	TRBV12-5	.	TGTGCTAGTGGTTTGGTACAGGTGGATGGCTACACCTTC	CASGLVQVDGYTF
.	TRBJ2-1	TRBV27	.	TGTGCCAGCAGTTTAGCAGGGTACTACAATGAGCAGTTCTTC	CASSLAGYYNEQFF
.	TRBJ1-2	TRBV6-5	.	TGTGCCAGCAGCCTACCGGGGGGGGGCTACACCTTC	CASSLPGGGYTF
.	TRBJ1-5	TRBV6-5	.	TGTGCCAGCAGTATTAGTCGGGGCAATCAGCCCCAGCATTTT	CASSISRGNQPQHF
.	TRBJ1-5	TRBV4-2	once	TGTGCCAGCAGCCAAGGAGGGCTCAGCAATCAGCCCCAGCATTTT	CASSQGGLSNQPQHF
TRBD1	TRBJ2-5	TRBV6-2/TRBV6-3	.	TGTGCCAGCAGTCCCGGGACAGGGAGGCGAGAGACCCAGTACTTC	CASSPGTGRRETQYF
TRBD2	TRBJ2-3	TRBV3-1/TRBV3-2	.	TGTGCCAGCAGTGATGGCGGACTAGCGGGGGGTACCACAGATACGCAGTATTTT	CASSDGGLAGGTTDTQYF
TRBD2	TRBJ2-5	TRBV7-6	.	TGTGCCAGCAGCACACCGCGACTAGCGGGGACGCGGATCCAAGAGACCCAGTACTTC	CASSTPRLAGTRIQETQYF
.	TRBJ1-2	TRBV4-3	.	TGCGCCAGCAGCCAAGAACAGCGGGATTATGGCTACACCTTC	CASSQEQRDYGYTF
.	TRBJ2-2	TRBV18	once	TGTGCCAGCTCACCAGGCTACACCGGGGAGCTGTTTTTT	CASSPGYTGELFF
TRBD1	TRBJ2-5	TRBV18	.	TGTGCCAGCTCACCGAGACTTGTACAGGGGGAAGAGACCCAGTACTTC	CASSPRLVQGEETQYF
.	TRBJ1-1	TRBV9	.	TGTGCCAGCAGCGCCGACTTTAACACTGAAGCTTTCTTT	CASSADFNTEAFF
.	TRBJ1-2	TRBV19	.	TGTGCCAGTAGTCGGGACTACGGGTCCGGCTACACCTTC	CASSRDYGSGYTF
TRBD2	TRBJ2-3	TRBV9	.	TGTGCCAGCAGCGTAGCAAGCGGGGGGATGGCAGATACGCAGTATTTT	CASSVASGGMADTQYF
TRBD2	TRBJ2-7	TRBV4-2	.	TGTGCCAGCAGCCCCTCCGGGACTAGCGGGGGATACGAGCAGTACTTC	CASSPSGTSGGYEQYF
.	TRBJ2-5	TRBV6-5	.	TGTGCCAGCAGTTACGGGGGGTACCAAGAGACCCAGTACTTC	CASSYGGYQETQYF
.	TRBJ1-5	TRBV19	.	TGTGCCAGTAGTATAGGGGGGCATAGCAATCAGCCCCAGCATTTT	CASSIGGHSNQPQHF
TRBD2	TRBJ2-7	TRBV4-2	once	TGTGCCAGCAGCCAAGAATCGACTAGCGGAATCTACGAGCAGTACTTC	CASSQESTSGIYEQYF
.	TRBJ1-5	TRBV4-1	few	TGCGCCAGCAGCCAAGCAGCACAGGGATTTCAGCCCCAGCATTTT	CASSQAAQGFQPQHF
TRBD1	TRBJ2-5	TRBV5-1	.	TGCGCCAGCAGCATGGCTGGGACAGAACAAGAGACCCAGTACTTC	CASSMAGTEQETQYF
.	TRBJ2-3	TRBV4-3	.	TGCGCCAGCAGCCAAGGATGGTTTAGCGGATTTGCAGATACGCAGTATTTT	CASSQGWFSGFADTQYF
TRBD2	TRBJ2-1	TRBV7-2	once	TGTGCCAGCAGCGCTACCGGGACTAGCGGGGGGTCGCAGTTCTTC	CASSATGTSGGSQFF
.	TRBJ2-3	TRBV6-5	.	TGTGCCAGCAAATTGACACACTCTAGCACAGATACGCAGTATTTT	CASKLTHSSTDTQYF
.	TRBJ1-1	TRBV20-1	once	TGCAGTGCTAGTCGGGGAGGCGTGAACACTGAAGCTTTCTTT	CSASRGGVNTEAFF
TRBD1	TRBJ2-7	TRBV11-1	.	TGTGCCAGCAGCTTAGCCGGGACAGCGACGGCATACGAGCAGTACTTC	CASSLAGTATAYEQYF
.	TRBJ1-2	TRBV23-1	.	TGCGCCAGCAGTCAAGATCGGGAGGAGGCCTATGGCTACACCTTC	CASSQDREEAYGYTF
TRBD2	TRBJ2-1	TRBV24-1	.	TGTGCCACCAGTGATTCAGCGGGGGCCTCCTACAATGAGCAGTTCTTC	CATSDSAGASYNEQFF